The 29 T cell receptor beta chains given below trace back to one sample, sequenced in a study of PD-1 blockade in classical Hodgkin lymphoma. TCRdb's table, derived via immunoSEQ multiplex PCR, lists solely in-frame clones and lacks some. The profile shows about 110,000 clones, about 88% of them singletons. Every one of the patients relapsed after autologous stem cell transplantation (brentuximab vedotin exposure was variable). Sample: peripheral blood mononuclear cells (PBMCs), taken before the second cycle of nivolumab. These receptors were taken from a human donor with classical Hodgkin lymphoma.

The rearrangement uses TRBV5-6 and TRBJ2-2; TRBD1 aligns across 9 bases. The CDR3 has 15 residues. Germline-derived CDR1 and CDR2 are SGHDT and YYEEEE. The trim removed 1 base at V and 5 bases at J, leaving 3 bases unmatched. The CDR3 DNA sequence: TGTGCCAGCAGCTTGTTGGGACAGGGAACCGGGGAGCTGTTTTTT. Its protein product is CASSLLGQGTGELFF. The complete variable domain, with remaining parts taken from reference TRBV5-6 and TRBJ2-2, reads DAGVTQSPTHLIKTRGQQVTLRCSPKSGHDTVSWYQQALGQGPQFIFQYYEEEERQRGNFPDRFSGHQFPNYSSELNVNALLLGDSALYLCASSLLGQGTGELFFGEGSRLTVL.

In this sample, this clone turned up a few times. This sequence joins TRBV6-6 and TRBJ2-3; D remains unclear. The germline CDR1 and CDR2 sequences are MNHNY and SVGAGI (reference sequence). This CDR3 contains 13 residues. Trimming cost V 7 bases and J 0 bases, with 8 bases left between them. The CDR3 coding sequence is TGTGCCAGCACCCCTCCTAGCACAGATACGCAGTATTTT. It codes for CASTPPSTDTQYF.

V is TRBV19 and J is TRBJ2-7; D is ambiguous. V lost 0 bases, J lost 2 bases, and 11 bases lay in between. Germline CDR1 LNHDA, CDR2 SQIVND (reference sequence). CDR3 length equals 15 residues. The CDR3 spells CASSIDGRKTYEQYF. CDR3 in DNA: TGTGCCAGTAGTATAGATGGACGGAAAACCTACGAGCAGTACTTC.

This chain joins TRBV4-3 and TRBJ1-6; 9 bases match TRBD1. The germline CDR1 and CDR2 sequences are LGHNA and YSLEER. The CDR3 is made up of 16 amino acids. Unmatched junction bases numbered 7, after V lost 3 bases and J lost 7 bases. CDR3 sequence (DNA): TGCGCCAGCAGCCAGGGGACAGGGAAGTCAAATTCACCCCTCCACTTT. This sequence encodes CASSQGTGKSNSPLHF.

The gene calls are TRBV10-1 and TRBJ2-7; a weak D match, TRBD2 (6 bases). V lost 6 bases to trimming and J lost 6 bases, with 18 bases between them. Germline CDR1 and CDR2: WNHNN and SYGVQD (reference sequence). The CDR3 extends over 14 amino acids. The CDR3 reads CASSAGTAGSEQYF. The DNA for the CDR3 is TGCGCCAGCAGCGCCGGGACGGCGGGGTCCGAGCAGTACTTC.

V is TRBV7-9 and J is TRBJ1-4; D is unresolved. CDR3 length: 14 residues. Germline V gene data show CDR1 as SEHNR and CDR2 as FQNEAQ (reference sequence). Trimming pared 1 base from V and 2 bases from J, leaving 5 bases between. CDR3: CASSLVGTNEKLFF. CDR3 coding DNA: TGTGCCAGCAGCTTAGTGGGGACTAATGAAAAACTGTTTTTT.

This clone is medium-sized within its sample. The sample holds other DNA sequences that translate to the same CDR3. J is TRBJ2-7 and V is TRBV15, with D possibly being TRBD1 (6 bases). The CDR3 contains 14 residues. Germline V gene data show CDR1 as LNHNV and CDR2 as YYDKDF (reference sequence). The germline V and J ends were trimmed by 0 bases and 5 bases, with 11 bases remaining between them. The CDR3 DNA reads as TGTGCCACCAGCAGAGAACTTGGGGGCCACGAGCAGTACTTC. The encoded protein is CATSRELGGHEQYF.

This chain uses TRBV7-9 with TRBJ1-4, with D possibly TRBD1 on 6 matching bases. V was shortened by 3 bases and J by 13 bases, with 15 bases between the two germline ends. CDR3 length: 13 residues. The germline gives CDR1 SEHNR, CDR2 FQNEAQ (reference sequence). The CDR3 is CASSFRTAPRLFF. The CDR3 DNA sequence: TGTGCCAGCAGCTTCCGGACAGCCCCAAGACTGTTTTTT.

This sequence joins TRBV25-1 and TRBJ2-3; D not resolved. Trimming took 4 bases from V and 1 from J, leaving 6 bases between them. CDR1 is MGHDK and CDR2 is SYGVNS in the germline V gene. The CDR3 runs to 13 residues. CDR3 DNA: TGTGCCAGCAGTGTCTTAGGCACAGATACGCAGTATTTT. It is translated as CASSVLGTDTQYF. Drawing the rest from reference TRBV25-1 and TRBJ2-3, the complete variable domain is EADIYQTPRYLVIGTGKKITLECSQTMGHDKMYWYQQDPGMELHLIHYSYGVNSTEKGDLSSESTVSRIRTEHFPLTLESARPSHTSQYLCASSVLGTDTQYFGPGTRLTVL.

The chain has TRBV6-5 and TRBJ2-1; a possible D gene is TRBD2 (6 bases). Germline CDR1 MNHEY, CDR2 SVGAGI. The germline V and J ends were trimmed by 7 bases and 0 bases, with 10 bases remaining between them. The CDR3 has 14 amino acids. In DNA form, the CDR3 reads TGTGCCAGCATCGAGGGAGGCTCCTACAATGAGCAGTTCTTC. This encodes CASIEGGSYNEQFF.

This chain uses TRBV7-9 with TRBJ2-1; 8 bases fit TRBD2. Germline V gene sequence: CDR1 SEHNR, CDR2 FQNEAQ (reference sequence). The ends lost 3 bases at V and 5 bases at J; junction bases unmatched: 6. The CDR3 contains 15 residues. The CDR3 coding sequence is TGTGCCAGCAGCTTGATGCGGGGGGCCAACAATGAGCAGTTCTTC. This encodes CASSLMRGANNEQFF.

This chain uses TRBV2 with TRBJ2-3; D remains unclear. This CDR3 has 11 amino acids. V was shortened by 6 bases and J by 5 bases, with 6 bases between the two germline ends. CDR1 is SNHLY and CDR2 is FYNNEI in the germline V gene. CDR3 sequence: CASSAKDTQYF. For the CDR3, the DNA is TGTGCCAGCAGCGCTAAAGATACGCAGTATTTT.

This clone was seen a single time. This chain connects TRBV18 to TRBJ1-4; no clear D. The CDR3 extends over 16 amino acids. Germline CDR1 and CDR2: KGHSH and LQKENI. Trimming pared 5 bases from V and 1 base from J, leaving 14 bases between. The CDR3 region has the DNA TGTGCCAGCTCATCCCGGACGGGCATAACTAATGAAAAACTGTTTTTT. Its translation: CASSSRTGITNEKLFF.

The rearrangement joins TRBV6-1 to TRBJ2-7; D call uncertain. Looked up from germline, CDR1 is MNHNS and CDR2 is SASEGT. The CDR3 is 13 amino acids. V lost 4 bases and J 2 bases, leaving 9 bases between the germline ends. CDR3 DNA: TGTGCCAGCAGTGTCGGTGGAACCTACGAGCAGTACTTC. This translates into CASSVGGTYEQYF.

This chain connects TRBV7-8 to TRBJ2-7; possible D gene TRBD1, 5 bases. This CDR3 comprises 15 residues. The germline V gene has CDR1 SGHVS and CDR2 FQNEAQ. Trimming removed 1 base at V and 13 bases at J, with 23 bases between. CDR3 sequence reads: CASSLERNRWGWGYF. The CDR3 coding sequence is TGTGCCAGCAGCTTAGAGAGAAATCGGTGGGGCTGGGGTTACTTC.

The chain recombines TRBV13 with TRBJ1-2, with 7 nucleotides matching TRBD1. The germline V gene encodes CDR1 PRHDT and CDR2 FYEKMQ (reference sequence). This CDR3 has 14 amino acids. V was pared by 5 bases and J by 6 bases, with 9 bases of the junction left unmatched. The CDR3 DNA reads TGTGCCAGCAGCCAAGGACAGGTTGAGAATGGCTACACCTTC. It is translated as CASSQGQVENGYTF.

The V call is TRBV30, the J call TRBJ2-7; D unclear. The germline gives CDR1 GTSNPN, CDR2 SVGIG (reference sequence). The CDR3 is 12 amino acids. Trimming took off 1 base at V and 3 bases at J, with 7 bases between the two ends. CDR3 residues: CAWSGGYYEQYF. The CDR3 DNA sequence: TGTGCCTGGAGTGGCGGATACTACGAGCAGTACTTC. The entire variable domain, with the rest obtained from reference TRBV30 and TRBJ2-7, is as follows: SQTIHQWPATLVQPVGSPLSLECTVEGTSNPNLYWYRQAAGRGLQLLFYSVGIGQISSEVPQNLSASRPQDRQFILSSKKLLLSDSGFYLCAWSGGYYEQYFGPGTRLTVT.

The V call is TRBV5-8, the J call TRBJ1-2, with D uncertain. The ends were cut back, 1 base at V and 3 bases at J, with 7 bases in the middle. Germline V gene lookup returns CDR1 SGHTS and CDR2 YDEGEE. There are 13 residues in the CDR3. The DNA for the CDR3 is TGTGCCAGCAGCTTGCGGAGGGACTATGGCTACACCTTC. Translation: CASSLRRDYGYTF.

The chain has TRBV27 and TRBJ1-5; TRBD1 aligns across 8 bases. The V segment lost 5 bases and the J segment 2 bases; nucleotides outside the gene matches: 5. Germline assignment: CDR1 MNHEY and CDR2 SMNVEV (reference sequence). This CDR3 is built from 15 residues. CDR3 amino acids: CASSHQGAGNQPQHF. The CDR3 DNA is TGTGCCAGCAGTCACCAGGGGGCGGGCAATCAGCCCCAGCATTTT.

This clone has just one count. The chain carries TRBV28 and TRBJ2-7; D might be TRBD1 (5 bases). The CDR3 covers 11 residues. Germline loops: CDR1 MDHEN, CDR2 SYDVKM. The germline V and J ends were trimmed by 6 bases and 10 bases, with 13 bases remaining between them. The CDR3 protein is CASRGKDRQYF. Written as DNA, the CDR3 is TGTGCCAGCAGGGGAAAAGACAGACAGTACTTC.

The chain is built from TRBV5-4 and TRBJ2-3; D unresolved. Germline assignment: CDR1 SGHNT and CDR2 YYREEE (reference sequence). CDR3 length equals 11 residues. V lost 5 bases and J 5 bases, leaving 6 bases between the germline ends. CDR3 sequence (DNA): TGTGCCAGCAGGAGTGGAGATACGCAGTATTTT. This gives the protein CASRSGDTQYF.

This clone has only one observation. The rearrangement uses TRBV5-1 and TRBJ2-7; D call uncertain. The germline gives CDR1 SGHRS, CDR2 YFSETQ. The V gene lost 0 bases and the J gene lost 1 base, with 8 bases spanning the gap. The CDR3 is 14 residues long. CDR3 sequence: CASSLVVDSYEQYF. CDR3 nucleotide sequence: TGCGCCAGCAGCTTGGTTGTGGATTCCTACGAGCAGTACTTC.

This chain uses TRBV30 with TRBJ1-2, with 8 bases identical to TRBD1. The CDR3 is made up of 11 amino acids. Trimming removed 5 bases from V and 8 bases from J; junction bases left unmatched: 4. The V gene's germline CDR1 is GTSNPN and CDR2 SVGIG (reference sequence). The CDR3 DNA reads as TGTGCCTGGCAGGGACAGGAAGGCTACACCTTC. The encoded protein is CAWQGQEGYTF. Combining the CDR3 with reference TRBV30 and TRBJ1-2 gives the whole variable domain SQTIHQWPATLVQPVGSPLSLECTVEGTSNPNLYWYRQAAGRGLQLLFYSVGIGQISSEVPQNLSASRPQDRQFILSSKKLLLSDSGFYLCAWQGQEGYTFGSGTRLTVV.

The chain carries TRBV5-4 and TRBJ2-5; TRBD1 matches at 8 bases. From germline, CDR1 is SGHNT and CDR2 YYREEE (reference sequence). V lost 4 bases and J lost 1; bases outside the gene matches: 3. This CDR3 contains 14 residues. CDR3 sequence (DNA): TGTGCCAGCAGCCTCAGGGGGCGCCAAGAGACCCAGTACTTC. Protein sequence: CASSLRGRQETQYF.

The J gene is TRBJ1-2, the V gene TRBV9, with TRBD1 matching over 7 bases. This CDR3 has 15 residues. From germline, CDR1 is SGDLS and CDR2 YYNGEE. After removal of 3 bases from V and 5 bases from J, the junction contained 10 bases not matched to a gene. The CDR3 region is CASSAYRGQGYGYTF. The CDR3 DNA reads as TGTGCCAGCAGCGCCTACAGGGGCCAGGGGTATGGCTACACCTTC.

The J gene is TRBJ1-1, the V gene TRBV19; the match to TRBD1 covers 12 bases. Looked up from germline, CDR1 is LNHDA and CDR2 is SQIVND (reference sequence). After removal of 5 bases from V and 2 bases from J, the junction contained 12 bases not matched to a gene. There are 18 residues in the CDR3. The CDR3 DNA is TGTGCCAGTAGTCCGAACCCGGGACAGGGGGCCCTTAACACTGAAGCTTTCTTT. Its translation is CASSPNPGQGALNTEAFF.

The chain employs TRBV28 and TRBJ1-1; D ambiguous. This CDR3 has 14 residues. Germline lookup yields CDR1 MDHEN and CDR2 SYDVKM. Deletions cut 6 bases from V and 7 bases from J, with 18 bases between. CDR3 protein: CASSAPMILDEAFF. CDR3 coding DNA: TGTGCCAGCAGCGCCCCCATGATATTGGATGAAGCTTTCTTT.

The rearrangement links TRBV9 to TRBJ2-3; D is unclear. V lost 4 bases and J lost 0, with 12 bases in between. The CDR3 runs 15 residues. Germline V lookup: CDR1 SGDLS, CDR2 YYNGEE. CDR3 amino acids: CASSPDGKSTDTQYF. The CDR3 region has the DNA TGTGCCAGCAGCCCAGACGGCAAAAGCACAGATACGCAGTATTTT.

This chain joins TRBV4-3 and TRBJ2-3; 11 bases align to TRBD1. Trimming removed 6 bases from V and 4 bases from J; junction bases left unmatched: 12. The CDR3 extends over 17 amino acids. Germline CDR1 LGHNA, CDR2 YSLEER. The CDR3 DNA reads as TGCGCCAGCAGTCGGGCGTCGGGACAGGGGGGGGCAGATACGCAGTATTTT. Translating it yields CASSRASGQGGADTQYF.